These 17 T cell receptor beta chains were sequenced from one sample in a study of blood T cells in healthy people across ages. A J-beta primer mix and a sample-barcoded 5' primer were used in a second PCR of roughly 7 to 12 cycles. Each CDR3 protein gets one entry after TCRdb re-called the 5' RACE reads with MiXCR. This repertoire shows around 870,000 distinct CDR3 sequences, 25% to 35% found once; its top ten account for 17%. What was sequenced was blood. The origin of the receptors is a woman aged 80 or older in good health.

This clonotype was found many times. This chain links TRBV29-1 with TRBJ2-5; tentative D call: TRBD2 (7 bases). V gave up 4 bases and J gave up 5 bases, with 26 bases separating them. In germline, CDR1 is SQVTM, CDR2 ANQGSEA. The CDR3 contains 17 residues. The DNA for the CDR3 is TGCAGCGTTGGGAAACAAAGGACAGTCTCCGGGAGGGAGACCCAGTACTTC. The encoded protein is CSVGKQRTVSGRETQYF.

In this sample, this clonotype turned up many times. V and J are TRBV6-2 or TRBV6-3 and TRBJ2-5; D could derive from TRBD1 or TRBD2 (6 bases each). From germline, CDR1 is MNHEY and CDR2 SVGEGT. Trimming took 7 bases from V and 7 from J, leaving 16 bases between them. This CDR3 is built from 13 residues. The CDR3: CASKKGGLGTQYF. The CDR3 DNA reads TGTGCCAGCAAGAAGGGGGGTTTGGGGACCCAGTACTTC.

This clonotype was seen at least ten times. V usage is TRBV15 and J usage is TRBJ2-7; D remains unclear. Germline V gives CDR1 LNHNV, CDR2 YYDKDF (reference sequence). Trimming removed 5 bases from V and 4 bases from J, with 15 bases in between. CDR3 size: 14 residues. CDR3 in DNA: TGTGCCACCAGCCCCATAAATGGCCCATACGAGCAGTACTTC. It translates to CATSPINGPYEQYF.

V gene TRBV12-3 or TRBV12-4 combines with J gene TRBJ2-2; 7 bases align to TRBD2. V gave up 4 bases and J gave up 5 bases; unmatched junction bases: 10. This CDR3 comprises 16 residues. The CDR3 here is CASSSISGALTGELFF. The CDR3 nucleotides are TGTGCCAGCAGTTCTATCAGCGGGGCCCTGACCGGGGAGCTGTTTTTT.

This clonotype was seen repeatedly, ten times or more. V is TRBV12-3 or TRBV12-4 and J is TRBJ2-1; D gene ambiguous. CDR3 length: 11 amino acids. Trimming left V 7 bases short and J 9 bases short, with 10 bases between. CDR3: CASTIKGEQFF. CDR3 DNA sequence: TGTGCCAGCACGATCAAGGGTGAGCAGTTCTTC.

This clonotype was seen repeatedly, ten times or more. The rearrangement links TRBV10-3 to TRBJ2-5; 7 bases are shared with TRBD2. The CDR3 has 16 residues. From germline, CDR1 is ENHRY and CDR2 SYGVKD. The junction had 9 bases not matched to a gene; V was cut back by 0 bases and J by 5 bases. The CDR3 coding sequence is TGTGCCATCAGTGAGTCCTCCGGGACTATTGGTGAGACCCAGTACTTC. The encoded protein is CAISESSGTIGETQYF.

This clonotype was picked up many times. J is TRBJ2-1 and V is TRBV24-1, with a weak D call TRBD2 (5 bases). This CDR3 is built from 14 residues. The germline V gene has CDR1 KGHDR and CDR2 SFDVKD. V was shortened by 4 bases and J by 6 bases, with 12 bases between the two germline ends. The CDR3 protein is CATSDAPRGNEQFF. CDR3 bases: TGTGCCACCAGTGACGCCCCTCGGGGCAATGAGCAGTTCTTC.

As DNA, the CDR3 is TGCGCCAGCAGTGCAGCTGGACACCCCAATCAGCCCCAGCATTTT. The encoded protein is CASSAAGHPNQPQHF. The chain is built from TRBV10-2 and TRBJ1-5; tentatively, D is TRBD1 (5 bases). The CDR3 covers 15 residues. Trimming took 4 bases from V and 3 from J, leaving 13 bases between them. Germline V gene lookup returns CDR1 WSHSY and CDR2 SAAADI.

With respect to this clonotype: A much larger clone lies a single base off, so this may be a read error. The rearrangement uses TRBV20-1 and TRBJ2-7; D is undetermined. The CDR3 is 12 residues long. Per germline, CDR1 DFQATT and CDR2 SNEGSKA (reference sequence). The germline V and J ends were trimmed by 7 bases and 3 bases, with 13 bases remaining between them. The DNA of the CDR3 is TGCAGTGGTAGGCAGGCTTACTACGAGCAGTACTTC. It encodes CSGRQAYYEQYF.

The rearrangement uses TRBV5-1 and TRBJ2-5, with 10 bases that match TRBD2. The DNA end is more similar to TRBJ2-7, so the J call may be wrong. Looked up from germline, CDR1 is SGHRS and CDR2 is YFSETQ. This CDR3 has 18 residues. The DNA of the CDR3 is TGCGCCAGCAGCTTGGCGCCTAGCGGGAGCCACCGGGTCTACGAGCAGTACTTC. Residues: CASSLAPSGSHRVYEQYF.

CDR3 sequence: CSVEGLADRGGSYEQYF. CDR3 bases: TGCAGCGTTGAGGGACTAGCGGACAGGGGGGGGTCCTACGAGCAGTACTTC. The V and J genes are TRBV29-1 and TRBJ2-7; tentatively, D is TRBD2 (11 bases). Between the trimmed V and J ends, which lost 3 bases and 1 base, there was a span of 22 bases. Germline V gene data show CDR1 as SQVTM and CDR2 as ANQGSEA. CDR3 length: 17 amino acids.

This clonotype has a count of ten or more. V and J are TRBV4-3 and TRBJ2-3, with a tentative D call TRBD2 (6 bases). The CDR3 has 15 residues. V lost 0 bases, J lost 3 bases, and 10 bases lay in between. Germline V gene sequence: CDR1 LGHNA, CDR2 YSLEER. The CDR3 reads CASSQDAGQTDTQYF. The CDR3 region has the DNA TGCGCCAGCAGCCAAGACGCGGGGCAGACAGATACGCAGTATTTT.

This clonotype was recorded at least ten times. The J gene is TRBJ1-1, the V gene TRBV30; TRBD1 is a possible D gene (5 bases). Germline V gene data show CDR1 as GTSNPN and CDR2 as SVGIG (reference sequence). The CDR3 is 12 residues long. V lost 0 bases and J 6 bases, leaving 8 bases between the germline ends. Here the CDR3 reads CAWSVGTPEAFF. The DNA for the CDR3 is TGTGCCTGGAGTGTTGGGACTCCTGAAGCTTTCTTT.

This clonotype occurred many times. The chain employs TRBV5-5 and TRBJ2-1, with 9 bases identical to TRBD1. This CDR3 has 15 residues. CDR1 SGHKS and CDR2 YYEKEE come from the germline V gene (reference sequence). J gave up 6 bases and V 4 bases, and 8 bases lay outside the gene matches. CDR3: CASSTGTGTLNEQFF. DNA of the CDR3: TGTGCCAGCAGCACCGGGACAGGGACTCTCAATGAGCAGTTCTTC.

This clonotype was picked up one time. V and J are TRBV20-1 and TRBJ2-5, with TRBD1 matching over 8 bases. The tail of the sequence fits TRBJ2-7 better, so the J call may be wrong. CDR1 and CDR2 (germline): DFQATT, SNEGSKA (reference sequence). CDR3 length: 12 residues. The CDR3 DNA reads TGCAGTGCTTCCAGACAGGGGAACGAGCAGTACTTC. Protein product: CSASRQGNEQYF.

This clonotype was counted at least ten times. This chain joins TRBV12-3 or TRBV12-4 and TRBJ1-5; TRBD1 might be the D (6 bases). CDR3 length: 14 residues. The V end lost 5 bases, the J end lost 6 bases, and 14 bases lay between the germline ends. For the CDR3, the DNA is TGTGCCAGCAGTCGCACGCAGGGGACTCAGCCCCAGCATTTT. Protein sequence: CASSRTQGTQPQHF.

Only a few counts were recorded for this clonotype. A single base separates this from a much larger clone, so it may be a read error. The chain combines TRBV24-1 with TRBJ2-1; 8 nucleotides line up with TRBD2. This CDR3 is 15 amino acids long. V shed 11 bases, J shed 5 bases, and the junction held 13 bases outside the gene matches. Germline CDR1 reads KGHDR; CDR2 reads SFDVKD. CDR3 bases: TGTGCCAGTAGAGCGGGGGACGCGGGGAACAATGAGCAGTTCTTC. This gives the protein CASRAGDAGNNEQFF.